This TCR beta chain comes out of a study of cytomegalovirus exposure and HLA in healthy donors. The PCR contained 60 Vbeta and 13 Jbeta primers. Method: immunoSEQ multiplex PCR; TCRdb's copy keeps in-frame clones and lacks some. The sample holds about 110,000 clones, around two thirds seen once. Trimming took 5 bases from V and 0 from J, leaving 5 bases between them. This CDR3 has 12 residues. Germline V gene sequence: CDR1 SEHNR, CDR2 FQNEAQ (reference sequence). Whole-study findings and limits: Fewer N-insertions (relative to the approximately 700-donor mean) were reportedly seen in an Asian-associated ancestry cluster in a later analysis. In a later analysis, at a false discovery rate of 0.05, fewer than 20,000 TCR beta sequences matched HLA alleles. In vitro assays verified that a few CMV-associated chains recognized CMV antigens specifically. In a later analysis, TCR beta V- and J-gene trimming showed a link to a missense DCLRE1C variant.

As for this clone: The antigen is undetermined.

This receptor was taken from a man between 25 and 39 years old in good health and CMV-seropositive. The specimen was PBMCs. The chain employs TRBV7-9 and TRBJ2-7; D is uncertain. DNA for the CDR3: TGTGCCAGCAGCATCAGCTCCTACGAGCAGTACTTC. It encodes CASSISSYEQYF. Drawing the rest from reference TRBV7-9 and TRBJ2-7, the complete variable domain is DTGVSQNPRHKITKRGQNVTFRCDPISEHNRLYWYRQTLGQGPEFLTYFQNEAQLEKSRLLSDRFSAERPKGSFSTLEIQRTEQGDSAMYLCASSISSYEQYFGPGTRLTVT.